Listed below are T cell receptor beta chains from one sample, sequenced in a study of T cell repertoires in urothelial bladder cancer. Generated by immunoSEQ multiplex PCR, the TCRdb table keeps only in-frame clones and is missing some. The sample includes 13,000 or so clones, around three fifths of them seen just once. The material sequenced was tumor-infiltrating cells from bladder cancer. These receptors all stem from a human donor with urothelial carcinoma. The CDR3 runs from the conserved cysteine through the conserved F or W. A D gene is named only where the DNA matches it firmly. Rows give clone size only sometimes, using once, few, many, or a class for an expanded clone.

v_call: TRBV5-1
j_call: TRBJ2-7
clone_size: few
d_call: NA
cdr3_nt: TGCGCCAGCAGCTTGGAAAGGGTCTCGGGGGAGCAGTACTTC
cdr3_aa: CASSLERVSGEQYF

v_call: TRBV4-3
j_call: TRBJ1-2
clone_size: NA
d_call: NA
cdr3_nt: TGCGCCAGCAGCCAAGACTGGGAAAGGGAAACTAACTATGGCTACACCTTC
cdr3_aa: CASSQDWERETNYGYTF

v_call: TRBV7-2
j_call: TRBJ1-1
clone_size: NA
d_call: NA
cdr3_nt: TGTGCCAGCAGCTTAAACCGGAACACTGAAGCTTTCTTT
cdr3_aa: CASSLNRNTEAFF

v_call: TRBV7-3
j_call: TRBJ2-1
clone_size: NA
d_call: NA
cdr3_nt: TGTGCCAGCAGCTACCGGGGTCTTATGGGTGAGCAGTTCTTC
cdr3_aa: CASSYRGLMGEQFF

v_call: TRBV4-3
j_call: TRBJ2-1
clone_size: NA
d_call: TRBD2
cdr3_nt: TGCGCCAGCAGCCGGGTTTTTACTAGCGGCAATGAGCAGTTCTTC
cdr3_aa: CASSRVFTSGNEQFF

v_call: TRBV30
j_call: TRBJ1-1
clone_size: NA
d_call: TRBD1
cdr3_nt: TGTGCCTGGAGTGGTCGGACAGGGGGTAAGGACACTGAAGCTTTCTTT
cdr3_aa: CAWSGRTGGKDTEAFF

v_call: TRBV7-2
j_call: TRBJ1-2
clone_size: NA
d_call: NA
cdr3_nt: TGTGCCAGCAGCTCCCGGGGAGGGCGCGGGAGCTACACCTTC
cdr3_aa: CASSSRGGRGSYTF

v_call: TRBV4-3
j_call: TRBJ1-2
clone_size: few
d_call: TRBD1
cdr3_nt: TGCGCCAGCAGCCAAGAGGGGGGGCCGGGACAGGGGGCTCCCTATGGCTACACCTTC
cdr3_aa: CASSQEGGPGQGAPYGYTF

v_call: TRBV6-6
j_call: TRBJ2-1
clone_size: once
d_call: NA
cdr3_nt: TGTGCCAGCAGTCAGACTACCTACAATGAGCAGTTCTTC
cdr3_aa: CASSQTTYNEQFF

v_call: TRBV2
j_call: TRBJ2-2
clone_size: NA
d_call: TRBD1
cdr3_nt: TGTGCCAGCACCCCGGACAGGTGGAACACCGGGGAGCTGTTTTTT
cdr3_aa: CASTPDRWNTGELFF

v_call: TRBV9
j_call: TRBJ2-5
clone_size: NA
d_call: TRBD2
cdr3_nt: TGTGCCAGCAGCGTAGAAGGACTAGCTTGGGAGACCCAGTACTTC
cdr3_aa: CASSVEGLAWETQYF

v_call: TRBV7-6
j_call: TRBJ1-5
clone_size: NA
d_call: NA
cdr3_nt: TGTGCCAGCAGCGCGACAGTCAATCAGCCCCAGCATTTT
cdr3_aa: CASSATVNQPQHF

v_call: TRBV29-1
j_call: TRBJ1-2
clone_size: few
d_call: TRBD1
cdr3_nt: TGCAGCGTGGATGACAGGGGTCTTGGCTACACCTTC
cdr3_aa: CSVDDRGLGYTF

v_call: TRBV7-9
j_call: TRBJ1-1
clone_size: NA
d_call: TRBD1
cdr3_nt: TGTGCCAGCAGCCCGCAGGGGGCCCATTTGAACACTGAAGCTTTCTTT
cdr3_aa: CASSPQGAHLNTEAFF

v_call: TRBV18
j_call: TRBJ1-1
clone_size: few
d_call: NA
cdr3_nt: TGTGCCAGCTCACGAGGCGCCCTTTTCACTGAAGCTTTCTTT
cdr3_aa: CASSRGALFTEAFF

v_call: TRBV2
j_call: TRBJ2-1
clone_size: few
d_call: NA
cdr3_nt: TGTGCCAGCAGTGAAATGGGGGGCTCTTACAATGAGCAGTTCTTC
cdr3_aa: CASSEMGGSYNEQFF

v_call: TRBV19
j_call: TRBJ1-5
clone_size: NA
d_call: NA
cdr3_nt: TGTGCCAGTAGTATTGGGGCAGGGGTACGTTCTCAGCCCCAGCATTTT
cdr3_aa: CASSIGAGVRSQPQHF

v_call: TRBV11-2
j_call: TRBJ2-1
clone_size: NA
d_call: NA
cdr3_nt: TGTGCCAGCAGCACCGGACAGTACAATGAGCAGTTCTTC
cdr3_aa: CASSTGQYNEQFF

v_call: TRBV6-6
j_call: TRBJ2-3
clone_size: NA
d_call: NA
cdr3_nt: TGTGCCAGCAGTTACCTCCGGGACAAAGATACGCAGTATTTT
cdr3_aa: CASSYLRDKDTQYF

v_call: TRBV27
j_call: TRBJ2-6
clone_size: NA
d_call: NA
cdr3_nt: TGTGCCAGCAGTTTCTGGGAATCTGGGGCCAACGTCCTGACTTTC
cdr3_aa: CASSFWESGANVLTF

v_call: TRBV7-2
j_call: TRBJ1-4
clone_size: NA
d_call: TRBD1
cdr3_nt: TGTGCCAGCAGCACCCGGTTTGGGACAGGGTTGGAAAAACTGTTTTTT
cdr3_aa: CASSTRFGTGLEKLFF

v_call: TRBV27
j_call: TRBJ1-1
clone_size: few
d_call: TRBD1
cdr3_nt: TGTGCCAGCAGTTCGCGACAGGGGTCCCTGATGAACACTGAAGCTTTCTTT
cdr3_aa: CASSSRQGSLMNTEAFF

v_call: TRBV27
j_call: TRBJ2-1
clone_size: NA
d_call: NA
cdr3_nt: TGTGCCAGCAGAAGACCTAATTCCTACAATGAGCAGTTCTTC
cdr3_aa: CASRRPNSYNEQFF

v_call: TRBV7-7
j_call: TRBJ1-1
clone_size: NA
d_call: NA
cdr3_nt: TGTGCCAGCAGCTTAGCGCGTTTAAACACTGAAGCTTTCTTT
cdr3_aa: CASSLARLNTEAFF

v_call: TRBV5-8
j_call: TRBJ2-5
clone_size: NA
d_call: TRBD2
cdr3_nt: TGTGCCAGCAGGGGCCCGGGACTAGCTCACGAGACCCAGTACTTC
cdr3_aa: CASRGPGLAHETQYF

v_call: TRBV9
j_call: TRBJ2-2
clone_size: NA
d_call: TRBD1
cdr3_nt: TGTGCCAGCAGCCTCGACAGGGCGGGCACCGGGGAGCTGTTTTTT
cdr3_aa: CASSLDRAGTGELFF

v_call: TRBV5-6
j_call: TRBJ1-2
clone_size: once
d_call: NA
cdr3_nt: TGTGCCAGCAGCTTTAGGGGCCTCTATGGCTACACCTTC
cdr3_aa: CASSFRGLYGYTF

v_call: TRBV9
j_call: TRBJ1-3
clone_size: NA
d_call: NA
cdr3_nt: TGTGCCAGCAGCTCACCCCCCGGAAACACCATATATTTT
cdr3_aa: CASSSPPGNTIYF

v_call: TRBV13
j_call: TRBJ2-7
clone_size: medium-sized
d_call: TRBD1
cdr3_nt: TGTGCCAGCAGCTCGGACAGGGGGCGATTGTACTTC
cdr3_aa: CASSSDRGRLYF